The 24 T cell receptor beta chains below come from one sample, sequenced in a study of blood T cell repertoires in COVID-19. The method was immunoSEQ multiplex PCR; TCRdb's version includes in-frame clones alone and lacks a portion of them. Among over 200,000 clones listed, 70% to 90% were seen once. Sequencing was carried out using peripheral blood. The source of these receptors is a woman in her fifties or sixties with acute or convalescent COVID-19.

The V call is TRBV27, the J call TRBJ2-1; 9 positions match TRBD1. CDR3 length: 15 residues. Germline V CDR1 and CDR2: MNHEY, SMNVEV (reference sequence). The ends lost 7 bases at V and 6 bases at J; junction bases unmatched: 10. The CDR3 DNA reads TGTGCCAGCACCTCGACCGGGACAGGGTTCAATGAGCAGTTCTTC. Protein product: CASTSTGTGFNEQFF.

V usage is TRBV27 and J usage is TRBJ2-3, with unresolved D. This CDR3 is 13 amino acids long. Deletions cut 7 bases from V and 7 bases from J, with 15 bases between. CDR1 is MNHEY and CDR2 is SMNVEV in the germline V gene (reference sequence). This CDR3 is CASTGSFWNTQYF. CDR3 nucleotides: TGTGCCAGCACAGGCAGCTTCTGGAATACGCAGTATTTT.

This chain links TRBV4-2 with TRBJ1-4; 7 nucleotides match TRBD1. The ends lost 2 bases at V and 8 bases at J; junction bases unmatched: 11. The CDR3 runs to 16 residues. In germline, CDR1 is LGHNA, CDR2 YNFKEQ. The CDR3 region is CASSQTQGTVPEKLFF. The CDR3 nucleotides read TGTGCCAGCAGCCAAACACAAGGGACAGTTCCGGAAAAACTGTTTTTT.

This clone occurred once. The chain has TRBV29-1 and TRBJ2-5, with 9 bases that match TRBD1. CDR3 length: 14 residues. Trimming at V came to 0 bases and at J to 4 bases, leaving 3 bases not matched to a gene. Germline-derived CDR1 and CDR2 are SQVTM and ANQGSEA. CDR3 in DNA: TGCAGCGTTGAAGAGACAGGGGGAGGAGAGACCCAGTACTTC. This translates into CSVEETGGGETQYF.

This clone was seen a few times. The chain has TRBV18 and TRBJ1-4; 7 bases line up with TRBD1. In germline, CDR1 is KGHSH, CDR2 LQKENI. This CDR3 is built from 15 residues. V lost 3 bases, J lost 9 bases, and 10 bases stayed unmatched. The CDR3 loop is CASSPEQGSFQKLFF. CDR3 coding DNA: TGTGCCAGCTCACCGGAACAGGGGAGTTTCCAAAAACTGTTTTTT.

The V gene is TRBV5-6, the J gene TRBJ2-3, with TRBD1 as a possible D gene (5 bases). Trimming removed 1 base from V and 3 bases from J, with 9 bases in between. This CDR3 is built from 14 residues. Looked up from germline, CDR1 is SGHDT and CDR2 is YYEEEE. Here the CDR3 reads CASSLLGVTDTQYF. In DNA form, the CDR3 reads TGTGCCAGCAGCTTGTTAGGGGTAACAGATACGCAGTATTTT.

The V call is TRBV11-1, the J call TRBJ2-2, with D perhaps TRBD2 (5 bases). Germline V lookup: CDR1 SGHAT, CDR2 FQDESV (reference sequence). CDR3 length equals 12 residues. V lost 7 bases and J lost 8, with 11 bases in between. DNA of the CDR3: TGTGCCAGCACCACTTGGAGGGGGGAGCTGTTTTTT. Translating it yields CASTTWRGELFF. The variable domain in full, completed from reference TRBV11-1 and TRBJ2-2, reads EAEVAQSPRYKITEKSQAVAFWCDPISGHATLYWYRQILGQGPELLVQFQDESVVDDSQLPKDRFSAERLKGVDSTLKIQPAELGDSAMYLCASTTWRGELFFGEGSRLTVL.

The V call is TRBV15, the J call TRBJ2-7; 9 bases agree with TRBD1. This CDR3 contains 14 residues. Germline V CDR1 and CDR2: LNHNV, YYDKDF (reference sequence). Unmatched junction bases numbered 7, after V lost 9 bases and J lost 1 base. The CDR3, as DNA: TGTGCCACAAACCGGGACAGGGAATCCTACGAGCAGTACTTC. This gives the protein CATNRDRESYEQYF.

The V call is TRBV2, the J call TRBJ2-7, with 7 bases lining up with TRBD2. The CDR3 is made up of 13 amino acids. In germline, CDR1 is SNHLY, CDR2 FYNNEI. Trimming at V came to 6 bases and at J to 3 bases, leaving 5 bases not matched to a gene. CDR3 region: CASRGAGFYEQYF. The CDR3 DNA is TGTGCCAGCAGGGGAGCGGGATTCTACGAGCAGTACTTC.

This clone was picked up one time. The chain links TRBV5-5 to TRBJ1-5, with 8 positions matching TRBD1. This CDR3 spans 14 amino acids. CDR1 is SGHKS, CDR2 YYEKEE, per germline (reference sequence). V lost 4 bases to trimming and J lost 7 bases; unmatched junction nucleotides: 7. CDR3 nucleotides: TGTGCCAGCAGCCCCGACAGGGGCGAGCAGCCCCAGCATTTT. Residues: CASSPDRGEQPQHF.

V usage is TRBV6-5 and J usage is TRBJ1-2, with D unclear. The CDR3 has 14 residues. The germline V gene has CDR1 MNHEY and CDR2 SVGAGI. The ends were cut back, 5 bases at V and 1 base at J, with 11 bases in the middle. The CDR3 protein is CASSPRGGNYGYTF. In nucleotides, the CDR3 is TGTGCCAGCAGTCCCCGCGGTGGTAACTATGGCTACACCTTC.

The genes are TRBV3-1 (or the pseudogene TRBV3-2) and TRBJ1-1; D gene ambiguous. The CDR3 has 12 amino acids. Per the germline V gene, CDR1 is LGHDT and CDR2 is YNNKEL (reference sequence). Trimming removed 3 bases from V and 11 bases from J, with 13 bases in between. The CDR3 spells CASSQRTAGAFF. CDR3 nucleotides: TGTGCCAGCAGCCAGAGAACAGCGGGGGCTTTCTTT.

This clone was counted a single time. V and J are TRBV18 and TRBJ1-1; 7 bases line up with TRBD1. The CDR3 totals 18 residues. Germline assignment: CDR1 KGHSH and CDR2 LQKENI. The trim removed 3 bases at V and 4 bases at J, leaving 17 bases unmatched. The chain's CDR3 is CASSPRATGRGLGTEAFF. For the CDR3, the DNA is TGTGCCAGCTCACCTCGAGCGACAGGGCGTGGGTTGGGCACTGAAGCTTTCTTT. Using reference TRBV18 and TRBJ1-1 for the parts outside the CDR3, the full variable domain is NAGVMQNPRHLVRRRGQEARLRCSPMKGHSHVYWYRQLPEEGLKFMVYLQKENIIDESGMPKERFSAEFPKEGPSILRIQQVVRGDSAAYFCASSPRATGRGLGTEAFFGQGTRLTVV.

V and J are TRBV5-1 and TRBJ2-2; D is ambiguous. The CDR3 loop spans 14 amino acids. V was clipped by 6 bases and J by 0 bases, with 9 bases between them. Germline V CDR1 and CDR2: SGHRS, YFSETQ. The CDR3 spells CASMYTANTGELFF. CDR3 DNA sequence: TGCGCCAGCATGTACACCGCGAACACCGGGGAGCTGTTTTTT.

In regard to this clone: This specimen includes other DNA sequences encoding the same CDR3. The rearrangement uses TRBV2 and TRBJ1-5, with 7 positions matching TRBD1. With 6 bases clipped from V and 6 bases from J, the junction kept 8 bases outside the gene matches. There are 14 residues in the CDR3. The germline V gene encodes CDR1 SNHLY and CDR2 FYNNEI. The CDR3 nucleotides are TGTGCCAGCAGCGCCCGGGACAGAGGTCAGCCCCAGCATTTT. Protein sequence: CASSARDRGQPQHF.

The V gene is TRBV15, the J gene TRBJ2-3, with D tentatively TRBD2 (5 bases). Trimming pared 0 bases from V and 5 bases from J, leaving 12 bases between. CDR1 and CDR2 from the germline V gene are LNHNV and YYDKDF (reference sequence). The CDR3 totals 15 residues. The CDR3 loop is CATSRDLAGGDTQYF. DNA for the CDR3: TGTGCCACCAGCAGAGATCTTGCAGGAGGAGATACGCAGTATTTT.

The rearrangement uses TRBV24-1 and TRBJ2-3, with TRBD2 matching over 7 bases. The CDR3 covers 15 residues. Germline lookup yields CDR1 KGHDR and CDR2 SFDVKD. J gave up 5 bases and V 8 bases, and 12 bases lay outside the gene matches. The CDR3 nucleotides are TGTGCCACCAAGGCCCGCAGGGAGGGCGTAGATACGCAGTATTTT. This gives the protein CATKARREGVDTQYF.

This clone showed up just once. The rearrangement uses TRBV10-3 and TRBJ2-7, with D unclear. This CDR3 is 14 amino acids long. The germline V gene has CDR1 ENHRY and CDR2 SYGVKD. V was trimmed by 2 bases and J by 6 bases, leaving 14 bases between them. CDR3 DNA: TGTGCCATCAGTGAGCCTCCCCCACGGGTCGAGCAGTACTTC. Amino acid sequence: CAISEPPPRVEQYF.

This clone was seen only a few times. The chain employs TRBV7-2 and TRBJ2-1; 8 nucleotides agree with TRBD2. CDR1 is SGHTA, CDR2 FQGNSA, per germline. The CDR3 consists of 19 residues. Unmatched junction bases numbered 17, after V lost 7 bases and J lost 0 bases. The CDR3 region is CASTPERSLAGRSYNEQFF. DNA for the CDR3: TGTGCCAGCACCCCCGAGAGATCGCTAGCGGGCCGCTCCTACAATGAGCAGTTCTTC. Full variable domain (outside the CDR3, taken from reference TRBV7-2 and TRBJ2-1): GAGVSQSPSNKVTEKGKDVELRCDPISGHTALYWYRQSLGQGLEFLIYFQGNSAPDKSGLPSDRFSAERTGGSVSTLTIQRTQQEDSAVYLCASTPERSLAGRSYNEQFFGPGTRLTVL.

The chain has TRBV30 and TRBJ1-2; 7 bases fit TRBD1. This CDR3 comprises 13 residues. V was clipped by 2 bases and J by 4 bases; unmatched bases: 4. The germline CDR1 and CDR2 sequences are GTSNPN and SVGIG (reference sequence). This CDR3 is CAWSRDRPYGYTF. The DNA of the CDR3 is TGTGCCTGGAGTAGGGACAGACCCTATGGCTACACCTTC.

In this sample, this clone turned up once. The chain employs TRBV6-5 and TRBJ1-1; no clear D. Per germline, CDR1 MNHEY and CDR2 SVGAGI. Trimming shortened V by 7 bases and J by 3 bases, and 15 bases separated the two germline ends. The CDR3 has 14 residues. The CDR3 loop is CASTPFGRHTEAFF. In DNA, the CDR3 is TGTGCCAGCACCCCGTTTGGGCGTCACACTGAAGCTTTCTTT.

The rearrangement links TRBV9 to TRBJ2-7, with 12 bases that match TRBD2. Per germline, CDR1 SGDLS and CDR2 YYNGEE. J was trimmed by 2 bases and V by 4 bases; bases with no gene match: 7. This CDR3 region has 16 residues. This CDR3 reads CASSPLTSGSTYEQYF. DNA of the CDR3: TGTGCCAGCAGCCCTTTGACTAGCGGGAGTACCTACGAGCAGTACTTC.

J is TRBJ1-2 and V is TRBV7-2; 9 bases fit TRBD1. The ends lost 5 bases at V and 4 bases at J; junction bases unmatched: 5. This CDR3 has 14 residues. Germline assignment: CDR1 SGHTA and CDR2 FQGNSA. The CDR3 DNA reads as TGTGCCAGCAGCCCACAGGGGGCAGGCTATGGCTACACCTTC. Translated: CASSPQGAGYGYTF.

The chain combines TRBV4-1 with TRBJ1-2, with D perhaps matching TRBD1 (5 bases). Germline lookup yields CDR1 MGHRA and CDR2 YSYEKL. The CDR3 totals 16 residues. Trimming left V 4 bases short and J 3 bases short, with 18 bases between. The CDR3 coding sequence is TGCGCCAGCAGCCCGACGGACACCCTCCCGGACTATGGCTACACCTTC. As protein: CASSPTDTLPDYGYTF.